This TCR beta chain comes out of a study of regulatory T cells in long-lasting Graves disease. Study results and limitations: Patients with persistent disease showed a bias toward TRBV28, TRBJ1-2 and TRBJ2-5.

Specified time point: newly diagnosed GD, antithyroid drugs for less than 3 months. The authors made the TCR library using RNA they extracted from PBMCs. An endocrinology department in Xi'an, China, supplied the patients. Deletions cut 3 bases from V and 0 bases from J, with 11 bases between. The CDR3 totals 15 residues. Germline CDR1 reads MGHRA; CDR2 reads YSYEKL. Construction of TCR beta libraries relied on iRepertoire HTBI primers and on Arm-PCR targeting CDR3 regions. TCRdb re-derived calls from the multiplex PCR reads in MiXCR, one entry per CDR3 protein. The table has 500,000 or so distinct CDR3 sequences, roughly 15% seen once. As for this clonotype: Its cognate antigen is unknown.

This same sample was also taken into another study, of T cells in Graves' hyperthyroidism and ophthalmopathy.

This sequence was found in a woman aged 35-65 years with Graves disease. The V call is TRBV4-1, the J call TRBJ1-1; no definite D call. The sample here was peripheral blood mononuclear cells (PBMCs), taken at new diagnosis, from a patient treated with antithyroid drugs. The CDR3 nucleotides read TGCGCCAGCAGCCAGCAGGCAGCGGTGAACACTGAAGCTTTCTTT. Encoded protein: CASSQQAAVNTEAFF.